This TCR beta chain emerged from a study of T cells in Graves' hyperthyroidism and ophthalmopathy. Study-level information: Peripheral blood was acquired at first diagnosis, ahead of any therapy whatsoever.

There are a few counts of this clonotype. Its target is not known. Notes on the study in general: In simple terms, a model built on 13 V-J features told ophthalmopathy apart from stable hyperthyroidism.

RNA transcripts gave rise to amplified TCR beta CDR3 regions. The study used the HTBI primer set for a first-round RT-PCR of the TCR CDR3. In TCRdb, the multiplex PCR reads were re-called with MiXCR into one record per CDR3 protein. Here the sample spans 600,000 to 650,000 distinct CDR3 sequences, around 15% being singletons. Hyperthyroidism in the patients, aged 18 to 65, was newly diagnosed and under 2 months in duration. The PBMCs were taken from 10 ml of fresh peripheral blood. V was trimmed by 6 bases and J by 3 bases, leaving 14 bases between them. CDR3 size: 14 residues. Source material: blood. The genes are TRBV12-3 or TRBV12-4 and TRBJ1-1; D gene unclear. The TCR sequence derives from a woman in her 30s with Graves' hyperthyroidism. The CDR3 spells CASRYESWDTEAFF. CDR3 DNA sequence: TGTGCCAGCAGGTACGAGTCGTGGGACACTGAAGCTTTCTTT.